This TCR beta chain stems from a study of cytomegalovirus exposure and HLA in healthy donors. Study background: In an earlier analysis, 90 million to 130 million unique TCR beta sequences were found from 200 million or so T cells. Among a few hundred genotyped donors, around 81% fell in the Caucasian-associated ancestry cluster.

Remarks on this clone: Antigen: not known.

CDR3 length: 15 residues. The germline V and J ends were trimmed by 10 bases and 0 bases, with 13 bases remaining between them. Per the germline V gene, CDR1 is MNHNS and CDR2 is SASEGT. 60 Vbeta and 13 Jbeta primers were used in PCR. Sequencing was performed with immunoSEQ multiplex PCR; in TCRdb, only in-frame clones are kept and a portion is missing. The data contain under 200,000 clones, around 85% of them singletons. Study observations and caveats: Generally TCR sequences proved uncommon, though certain public TCRs appeared in numerous donors.

Sequencing was performed on PBMCs. This clonotype was sampled from a male donor in good health and CMV-seronegative. The chain is built from TRBV6-1 and TRBJ2-6; a possible D gene is TRBD2 (6 bases). CDR3 loop: CATQGGASGANVLTF. In DNA, the CDR3 is TGTGCCACACAAGGAGGGGCCTCTGGGGCCAACGTCCTGACTTTC.